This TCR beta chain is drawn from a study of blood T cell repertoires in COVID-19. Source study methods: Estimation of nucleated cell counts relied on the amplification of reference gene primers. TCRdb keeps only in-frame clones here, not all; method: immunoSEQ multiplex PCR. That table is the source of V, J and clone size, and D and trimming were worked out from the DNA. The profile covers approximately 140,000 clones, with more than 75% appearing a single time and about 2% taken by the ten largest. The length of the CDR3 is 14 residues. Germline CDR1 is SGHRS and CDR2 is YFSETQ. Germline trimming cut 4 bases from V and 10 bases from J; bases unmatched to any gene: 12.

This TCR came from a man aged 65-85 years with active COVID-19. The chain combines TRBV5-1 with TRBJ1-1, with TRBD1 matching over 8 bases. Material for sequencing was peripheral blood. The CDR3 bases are TGCGCCAGCAGCGCGACAGGGGCCCCTGAAGTAGCTTTCTTT. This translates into CASSATGAPEVAFF.